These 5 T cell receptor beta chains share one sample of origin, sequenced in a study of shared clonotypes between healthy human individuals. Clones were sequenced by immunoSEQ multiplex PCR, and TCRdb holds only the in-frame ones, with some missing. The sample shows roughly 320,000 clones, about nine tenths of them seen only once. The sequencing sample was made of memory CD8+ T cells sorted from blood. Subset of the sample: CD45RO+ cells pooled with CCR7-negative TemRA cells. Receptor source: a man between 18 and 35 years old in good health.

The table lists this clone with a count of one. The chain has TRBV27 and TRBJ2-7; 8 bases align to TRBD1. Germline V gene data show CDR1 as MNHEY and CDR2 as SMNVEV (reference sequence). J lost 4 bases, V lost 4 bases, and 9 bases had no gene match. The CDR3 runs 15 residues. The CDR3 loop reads CASSYPGQEQYEQYF. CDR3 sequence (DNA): TGTGCCAGCAGTTACCCGGGACAGGAGCAATACGAGCAGTACTTC.

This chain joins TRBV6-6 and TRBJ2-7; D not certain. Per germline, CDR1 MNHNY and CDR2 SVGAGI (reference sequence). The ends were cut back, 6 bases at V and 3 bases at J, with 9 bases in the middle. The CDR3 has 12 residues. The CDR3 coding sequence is TGTGCCAGCAGCCCCCCCTACTACGAGCAGTACTTC. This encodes CASSPPYYEQYF.

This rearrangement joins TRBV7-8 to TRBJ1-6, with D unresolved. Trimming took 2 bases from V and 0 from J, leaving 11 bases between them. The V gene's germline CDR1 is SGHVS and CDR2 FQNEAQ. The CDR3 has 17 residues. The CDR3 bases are TGTGCCAGCAGCTTATCACCACAGAGCTCCTATAATTCACCCCTCCACTTT. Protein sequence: CASSLSPQSSYNSPLHF.

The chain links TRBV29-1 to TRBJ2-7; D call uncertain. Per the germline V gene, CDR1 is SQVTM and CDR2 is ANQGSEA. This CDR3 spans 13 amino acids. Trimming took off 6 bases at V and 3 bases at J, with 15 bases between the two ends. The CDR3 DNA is TGCAGCGTACGGTCTGCAGCGAACTACGAGCAGTACTTC. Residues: CSVRSAANYEQYF.

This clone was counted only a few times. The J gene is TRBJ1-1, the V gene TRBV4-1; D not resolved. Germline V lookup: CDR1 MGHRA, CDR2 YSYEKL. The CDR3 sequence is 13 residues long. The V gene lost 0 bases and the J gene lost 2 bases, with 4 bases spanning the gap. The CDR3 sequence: CASSQDLNTEAFF. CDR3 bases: TGCGCCAGCAGCCAAGATCTAAACACTGAAGCTTTCTTT.